This TCR beta chain was obtained from a study of cytomegalovirus exposure and HLA in healthy donors. Study information: Unique TCR beta sequences numbering 95 million to 130 million came from 190 million or so T cells in an earlier analysis.

With 60 Vbeta and 13 Jbeta primers, the PCR was carried out. Using immunoSEQ multiplex PCR, the repertoire was profiled, and TCRdb retains in-frame clones only, with some absent. The sample holds about 200,000 clones. Findings and caveats of the study: As a later analysis showed, a missense DCLRE1C variant was linked to trimming of TCR beta V- and J-genes. According to the study, around 180 TCR beta chains were cytomegalovirus-associated.

As regards this clone: Its specificity is not known.

The sequenced material came from PBMCs. The TCR was taken from a man in his thirties or forties in good health and CMV-seronegative.

CDR3: CASSLTGQMYQETQYF. CDR3 nucleotide sequence: TGCGCCAGCAGCTTAACGGGACAGATGTACCAAGAGACCCAGTACTTC. The chain links TRBV5-1 to TRBJ2-5; 7 bases agree with TRBD1. Germline V gene data show CDR1 as SGHRS and CDR2 as YFSETQ. The V gene end was trimmed by 2 bases and the J gene end by 0 bases; junction bases not matched to a gene: 7. The CDR3 loop spans 16 amino acids.